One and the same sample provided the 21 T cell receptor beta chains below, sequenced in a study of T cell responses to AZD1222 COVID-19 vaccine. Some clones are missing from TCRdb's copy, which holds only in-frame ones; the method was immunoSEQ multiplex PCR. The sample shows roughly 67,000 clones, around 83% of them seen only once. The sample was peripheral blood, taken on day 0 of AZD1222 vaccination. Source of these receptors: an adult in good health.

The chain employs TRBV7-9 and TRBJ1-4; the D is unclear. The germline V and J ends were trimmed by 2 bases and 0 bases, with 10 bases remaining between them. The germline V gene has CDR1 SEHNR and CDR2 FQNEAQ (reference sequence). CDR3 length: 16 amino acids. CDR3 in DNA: TGTGCCAGCAGCTTAATACAGTTCGCAACTAATGAAAAACTGTTTTTT. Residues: CASSLIQFATNEKLFF.

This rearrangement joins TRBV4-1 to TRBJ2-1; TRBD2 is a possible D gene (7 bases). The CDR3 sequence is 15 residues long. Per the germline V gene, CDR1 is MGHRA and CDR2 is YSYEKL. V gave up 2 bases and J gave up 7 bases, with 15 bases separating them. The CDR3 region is CASSQSTAGTNEQFF. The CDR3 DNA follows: TGCGCCAGCAGCCAATCGACAGCGGGGACAAATGAGCAGTTCTTC.

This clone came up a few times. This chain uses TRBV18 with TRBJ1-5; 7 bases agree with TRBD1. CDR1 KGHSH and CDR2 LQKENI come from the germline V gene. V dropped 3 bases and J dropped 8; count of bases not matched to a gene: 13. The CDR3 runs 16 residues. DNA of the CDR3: TGTGCCAGCTCACCTTACCGACAGGGCCAGGGGGAGCCCCAGCATTTT. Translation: CASSPYRQGQGEPQHF.

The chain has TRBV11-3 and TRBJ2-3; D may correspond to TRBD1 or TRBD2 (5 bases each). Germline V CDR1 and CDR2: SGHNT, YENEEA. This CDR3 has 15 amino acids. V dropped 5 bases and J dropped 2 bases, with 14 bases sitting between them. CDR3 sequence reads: CASSSRDGYTDTQYF. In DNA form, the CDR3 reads TGTGCCAGCAGCAGCCGGGACGGCTACACAGATACGCAGTATTTT.

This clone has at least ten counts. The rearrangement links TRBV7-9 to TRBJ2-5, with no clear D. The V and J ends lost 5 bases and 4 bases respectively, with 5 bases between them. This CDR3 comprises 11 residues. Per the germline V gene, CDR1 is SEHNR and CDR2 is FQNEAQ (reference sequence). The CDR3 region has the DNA TGTGCCAGCAGCGCCAGAGAGACCCAGTACTTC. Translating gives CASSARETQYF.

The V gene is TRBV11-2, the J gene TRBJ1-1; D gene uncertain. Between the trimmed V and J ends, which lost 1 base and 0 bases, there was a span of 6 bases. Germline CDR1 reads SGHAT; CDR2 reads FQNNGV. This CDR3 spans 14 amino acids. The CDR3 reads CASSLGQVNTEAFF. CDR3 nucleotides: TGTGCCAGCAGCTTAGGGCAGGTGAACACTGAAGCTTTCTTT. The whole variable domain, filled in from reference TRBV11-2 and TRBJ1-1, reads EAGVAQSPRYKIIEKRQSVAFWCNPISGHATLYWYQQILGQGPKLLIQFQNNGVVDDSQLPKDRFSAERLKGVDSTLKIQPAKLEDSAVYLCASSLGQVNTEAFFGQGTRLTVV.

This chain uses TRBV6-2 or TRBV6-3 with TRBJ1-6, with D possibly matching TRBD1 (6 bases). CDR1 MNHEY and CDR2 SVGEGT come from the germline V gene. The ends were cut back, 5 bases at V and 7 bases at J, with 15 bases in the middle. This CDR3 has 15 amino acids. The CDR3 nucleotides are TGTGCCAGCAGTCCCCTGACAGGAAGGAATTCACCCCTCCACTTT. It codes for CASSPLTGRNSPLHF.

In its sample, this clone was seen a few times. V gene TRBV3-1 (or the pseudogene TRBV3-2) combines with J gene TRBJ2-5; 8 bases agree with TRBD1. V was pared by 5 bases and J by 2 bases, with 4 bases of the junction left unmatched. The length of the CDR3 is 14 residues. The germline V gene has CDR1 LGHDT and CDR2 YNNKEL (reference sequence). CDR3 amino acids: CASSYYRGQETQYF. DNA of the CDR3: TGTGCCAGCAGCTACTACAGGGGGCAAGAGACCCAGTACTTC.

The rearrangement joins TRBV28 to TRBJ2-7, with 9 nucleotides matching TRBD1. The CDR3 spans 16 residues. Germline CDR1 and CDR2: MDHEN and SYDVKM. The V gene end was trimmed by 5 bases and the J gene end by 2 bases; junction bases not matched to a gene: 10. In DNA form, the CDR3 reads TGTGCCAGCAGTACCCCGGACAGGGGAGGTCCCTACGAGCAGTACTTC. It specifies CASSTPDRGGPYEQYF.

The chain's CDR3 is CASSLAPSSGGAPSETQYF. The CDR3 DNA follows: TGTGCCAGCAGCTTAGCTCCTTCTAGCGGGGGCGCCCCTTCGGAGACCCAGTACTTC. V is TRBV7-2 and J is TRBJ2-5; TRBD2 matches 10 bases. Germline CDR1 reads SGHTA; CDR2 reads FQGNSA. The length of the CDR3 is 19 residues. The junction had 15 bases not matched to a gene; V was cut back by 0 bases and J by 5 bases.

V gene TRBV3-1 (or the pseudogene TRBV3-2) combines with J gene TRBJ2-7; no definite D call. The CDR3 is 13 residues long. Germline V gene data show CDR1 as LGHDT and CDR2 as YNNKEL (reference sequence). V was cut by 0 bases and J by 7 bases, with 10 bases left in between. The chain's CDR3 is CASSQDSVGEQYF. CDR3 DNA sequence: TGTGCCAGCAGCCAAGATTCTGTGGGGGAGCAGTACTTC.

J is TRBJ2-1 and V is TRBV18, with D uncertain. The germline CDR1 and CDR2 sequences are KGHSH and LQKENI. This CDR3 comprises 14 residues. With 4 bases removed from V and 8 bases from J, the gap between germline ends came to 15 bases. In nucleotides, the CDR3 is TGTGCCAGCTCACAAGACTTAGGGTCGGATGAGCAGTTCTTC. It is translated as CASSQDLGSDEQFF.

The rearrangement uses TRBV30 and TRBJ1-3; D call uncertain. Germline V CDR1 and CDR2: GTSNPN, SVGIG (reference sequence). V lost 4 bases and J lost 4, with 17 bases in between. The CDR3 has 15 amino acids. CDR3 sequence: CAWKGGGTRGNTIYF. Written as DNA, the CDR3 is TGTGCCTGGAAGGGTGGCGGAACTAGAGGAAACACCATATATTTT. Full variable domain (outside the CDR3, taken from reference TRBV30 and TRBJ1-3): SQTIHQWPATLVQPVGSPLSLECTVEGTSNPNLYWYRQAAGRGLQLLFYSVGIGQISSEVPQNLSASRPQDRQFILSSKKLLLSDSGFYLCAWKGGGTRGNTIYFGEGSWLTVV.

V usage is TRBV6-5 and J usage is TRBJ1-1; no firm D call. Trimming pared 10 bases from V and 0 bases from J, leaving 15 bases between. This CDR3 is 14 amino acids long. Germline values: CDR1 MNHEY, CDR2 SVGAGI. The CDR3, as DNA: TGTGCCACCGGGGAGAGGGCCCTGAACACTGAAGCTTTCTTT. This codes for CATGERALNTEAFF.

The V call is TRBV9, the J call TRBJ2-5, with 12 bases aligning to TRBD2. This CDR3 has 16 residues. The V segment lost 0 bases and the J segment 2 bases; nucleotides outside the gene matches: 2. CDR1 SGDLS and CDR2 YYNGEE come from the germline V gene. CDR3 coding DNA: TGTGCCAGCAGCGTAGCTAGCGGGGGGGGGCAAGAGACCCAGTACTTC. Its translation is CASSVASGGGQETQYF. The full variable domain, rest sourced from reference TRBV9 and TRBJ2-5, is DSGVTQTPKHLITATGQRVTLRCSPRSGDLSVYWYQQSLDQGLQFLIQYYNGEERAKGNILERFSAQQFPDLHSELNLSSLELGDSALYFCASSVASGGGQETQYFGPGTRLLVL.

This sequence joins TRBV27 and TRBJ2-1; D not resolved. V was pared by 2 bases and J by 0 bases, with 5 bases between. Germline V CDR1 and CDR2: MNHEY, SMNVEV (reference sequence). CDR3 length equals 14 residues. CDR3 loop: CASSLMGSYNEQFF. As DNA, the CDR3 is TGTGCCAGCAGTTTAATGGGCTCCTACAATGAGCAGTTCTTC.

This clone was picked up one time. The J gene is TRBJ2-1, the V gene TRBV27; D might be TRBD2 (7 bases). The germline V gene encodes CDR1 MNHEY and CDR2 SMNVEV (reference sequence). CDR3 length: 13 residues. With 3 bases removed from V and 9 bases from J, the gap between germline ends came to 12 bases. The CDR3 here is CASSLGGGGEQFF. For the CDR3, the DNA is TGTGCCAGCAGTTTGGGCGGGGGCGGTGAGCAGTTCTTC.

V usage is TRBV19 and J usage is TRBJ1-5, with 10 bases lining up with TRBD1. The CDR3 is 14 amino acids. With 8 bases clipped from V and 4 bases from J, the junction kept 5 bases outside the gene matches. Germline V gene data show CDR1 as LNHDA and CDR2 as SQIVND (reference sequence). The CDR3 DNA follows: TGTGCCAGTGAAGACAGGGGGCGAAATCAGCCCCAGCATTTT. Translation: CASEDRGRNQPQHF.

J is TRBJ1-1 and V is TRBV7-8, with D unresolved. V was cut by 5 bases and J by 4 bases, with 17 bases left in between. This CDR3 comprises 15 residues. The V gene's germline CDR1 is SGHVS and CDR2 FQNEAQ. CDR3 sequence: CASSHERALGTEAFF. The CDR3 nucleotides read TGTGCCAGCAGCCATGAACGGGCCTTGGGCACTGAAGCTTTCTTT.

CDR3 protein: CASRYSSTDTQYF. CDR3 nucleotide sequence: TGTGCCAGCAGATACAGTAGCACAGATACGCAGTATTTT. The chain is built from TRBV6-2 or TRBV6-3 and TRBJ2-3; D call uncertain. Trimming removed 6 bases at V and 0 bases at J, with 7 bases between. This CDR3 contains 13 residues. Germline V gives CDR1 MNHEY, CDR2 SVGEGT.

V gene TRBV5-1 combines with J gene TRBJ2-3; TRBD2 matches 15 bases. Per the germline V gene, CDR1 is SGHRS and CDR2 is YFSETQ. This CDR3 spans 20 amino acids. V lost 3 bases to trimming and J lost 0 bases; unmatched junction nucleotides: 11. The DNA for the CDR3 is TGCGCCAGCAGCTCCAGGGCAGGACTAGCGGGGGGGACTAGCACAGATACGCAGTATTTT. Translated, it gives CASSSRAGLAGGTSTDTQYF.